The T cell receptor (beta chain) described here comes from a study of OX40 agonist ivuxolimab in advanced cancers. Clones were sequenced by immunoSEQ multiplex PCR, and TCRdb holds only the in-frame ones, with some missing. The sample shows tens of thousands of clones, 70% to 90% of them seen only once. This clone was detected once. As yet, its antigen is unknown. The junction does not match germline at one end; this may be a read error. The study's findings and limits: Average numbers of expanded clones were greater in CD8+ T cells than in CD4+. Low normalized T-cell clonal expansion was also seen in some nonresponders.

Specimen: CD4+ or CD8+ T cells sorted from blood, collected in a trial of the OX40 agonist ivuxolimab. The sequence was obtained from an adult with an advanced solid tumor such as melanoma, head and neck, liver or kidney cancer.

CDR3 loop: CASSHGLADTQYF. As DNA, the CDR3 is TGTGCTAGCAGCCACGGACTAGCAGATACGCAGTATTTT. V gene TRBV7-7 combines with J gene TRBJ2-3, with 7 positions matching TRBD2. Germline assignment: CDR1 SSHAT and CDR2 FNYEAQ (reference sequence). The CDR3 length is 13 residues.